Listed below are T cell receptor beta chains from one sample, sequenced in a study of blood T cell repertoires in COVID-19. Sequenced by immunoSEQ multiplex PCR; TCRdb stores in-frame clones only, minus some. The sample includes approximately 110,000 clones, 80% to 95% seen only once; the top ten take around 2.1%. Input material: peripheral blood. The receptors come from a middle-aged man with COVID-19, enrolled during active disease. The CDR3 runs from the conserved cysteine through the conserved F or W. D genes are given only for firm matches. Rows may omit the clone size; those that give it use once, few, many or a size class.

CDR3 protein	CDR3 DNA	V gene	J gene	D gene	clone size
CASSLLSVGQRGYTF	TGTGCCAGCAGCTTGTTGTCGGTGGGGCAAAGAGGCTACACCTTC	TRBV5-6	TRBJ1-2	.	.
CASSLTGGSGANVLTF	TGTGCCAGCAGCTTAACAGGGGGGTCTGGGGCCAACGTCCTGACTTTC	TRBV7-9	TRBJ2-6	TRBD1	.
CASSWQGNTEAFF	TGCGCCAGCAGCTGGCAGGGGAACACTGAAGCTTTCTTT	TRBV5-1	TRBJ1-1	.	.
CASSQEGQGGTEAFF	TGTGCCAGCAGCCAAGAGGGGCAGGGTGGTACTGAAGCTTTCTTT	TRBV3-1/TRBV3-2	TRBJ1-1	.	once
CATRTGRSGNTIYF	TGTGCCACCAGGACAGGGCGCTCTGGAAACACCATATATTTT	TRBV19	TRBJ1-3	TRBD1	.
CASSGGPTGGAGYTF	TGTGCCAGCAGCGGTGGACCGACAGGGGGCGCGGGCTACACCTTC	TRBV9	TRBJ1-2	TRBD1	.
CASSIGLYNEQFF	TGTGCCAGCAGCATTGGACTATACAATGAGCAGTTCTTC	TRBV3-1/TRBV3-2	TRBJ2-1	.	.
CASSLTGAGNTIYF	TGCGCCAGCAGCTTGACAGGGGCTGGAAACACCATATATTTT	TRBV5-1	TRBJ1-3	TRBD1	.
CASSRSGDYGYTF	TGTGCCAGCAGCCGATCAGGGGACTATGGCTACACCTTC	TRBV5-6	TRBJ1-2	.	.
CASSLSGPNEQFF	TGTGCCAGCAGCCTATCTGGGCCTAATGAGCAGTTCTTC	TRBV3-1/TRBV3-2	TRBJ2-1	.	.
CASSLQGFQPQHF	TGTGCCAGCAGTTTACAGGGATTTCAGCCCCAGCATTTT	TRBV12-3/TRBV12-4	TRBJ1-5	.	.
CSGTLAGGEDTQYF	TGCAGCGGAACTCTAGCGGGAGGGGAAGATACGCAGTATTTT	TRBV29-1	TRBJ2-3	TRBD2	.
CASSRWTGGQGYTF	TGTGCCAGCTCGCGATGGACAGGGGGGCAAGGCTACACCTTC	TRBV18	TRBJ1-2	TRBD1	.
CASIPGQAGTDTQYF	TGTGCCAGCATCCCGGGACAGGCTGGCACAGATACGCAGTATTTT	TRBV2	TRBJ2-3	TRBD1	.
CASSTWTGVAGELFF	TGTGCCAGCAGTACCTGGACAGGGGTCGCCGGGGAGCTGTTTTTT	TRBV6-6	TRBJ2-2	TRBD1	.
CASSLDRKNYGYTF	TGTGCCAGCAGCTTGGACAGGAAGAACTATGGCTACACCTTC	TRBV5-4	TRBJ1-2	.	.
CAISPSRETQYF	TGTGCCATCAGTCCGTCTCGAGAGACCCAGTACTTC	TRBV10-3	TRBJ2-5	.	.
CASSYGQGINQPQHF	TGTGCCAGCAGTTACGGGCAGGGCATCAATCAGCCCCAGCATTTT	TRBV6-5	TRBJ1-5	.	.
CASSPGLRETQYF	TGTGCCAGCAGTCCGGGACTCAGAGAGACCCAGTACTTC	TRBV6-6	TRBJ2-5	.	.
CASSLGGLGYEQYF	TGTGCCAGCAGCTTAGGGGGACTAGGGTACGAGCAGTACTTC	TRBV7-9	TRBJ2-7	TRBD2	.
CATSDSRRGGGNEQFF	TGTGCCACCAGTGATTCCCGCCGCGGGGGGGGCAATGAGCAGTTCTTC	TRBV24-1	TRBJ2-1	TRBD2	.
CASSIGTGEIETQYF	TGTGCCAGTAGTATAGGAACAGGGGAGATCGAGACCCAGTACTTC	TRBV19	TRBJ2-5	TRBD1	.
CASSSGTGDGETQYF	TGTGCCAGCAGTTCCGGGACAGGGGACGGTGAGACCCAGTACTTC	TRBV2	TRBJ2-5	TRBD1	.
CASSSQGNTQYF	TGTGCCAGCAGTTCACAGGGAAATACGCAGTATTTT	TRBV28	TRBJ2-3	.	.
CASSRQGMETQYF	TGTGCCAGCAGTCGACAGGGGATGGAGACCCAGTACTTC	TRBV12-3/TRBV12-4	TRBJ2-5	TRBD1	.
CASSRQDGNNYGYTF	TGTGCCAGCAGCCGACAGGACGGGAATAACTATGGCTACACCTTC	TRBV7-9	TRBJ1-2	.	.
CAAQRGLAGAPYNEQFF	TGTGCCGCCCAGAGGGGACTAGCGGGAGCCCCCTACAATGAGCAGTTCTTC	TRBV10-3	TRBJ2-1	TRBD2	.
CASGSGGPETQYF	TGTGCCAGCGGGTCGGGGGGGCCCGAGACCCAGTACTTC	TRBV28	TRBJ2-5	TRBD2	.
CASSSTDTGELFF	TGTGCCAGCTCGTCTACAGACACCGGGGAGCTGTTTTTT	TRBV18	TRBJ2-2	.	.
CASSRALRQVGYGYTF	TGTGCCAGCAGCCGCGCCCTGAGACAGGTAGGCTATGGCTACACCTTC	TRBV7-9	TRBJ1-2	.	.
CASSLERGSSYNEQFF	TGTGCCAGCAGCCTAGAGCGGGGGAGCTCCTACAATGAGCAGTTCTTC	TRBV5-4	TRBJ2-1	TRBD2	.
CASSDVQVTRSGNTIYF	TGTGCCAGCAGCGATGTGCAGGTGACCCGCTCTGGAAACACCATATATTTT	TRBV7-2	TRBJ1-3	.	.
CSVGGGRETQYF	TGCAGCGTTGGGGGAGGGAGGGAGACCCAGTACTTC	TRBV29-1	TRBJ2-5	TRBD2	.
CASSPDGGRYNEQFF	TGTGCCAGCTCACCTGACGGGGGTCGCTACAATGAGCAGTTCTTC	TRBV18	TRBJ2-1	.	.
CASSSYPNEQYF	TGTGCCAGCAGCTCCTATCCTAACGAGCAGTACTTC	TRBV7-2	TRBJ2-7	.	.
CASSPPRVDIQYF	TGTGCCAGCAGCCCCCCGAGGGTGGACATTCAGTACTTC	TRBV7-8	TRBJ2-4	.	.
CASSMVGASGYTF	TGTGCCAGCAGCATGGTGGGCGCTTCGGGCTACACCTTC	TRBV6-2/TRBV6-3	TRBJ1-2	.	.
CASSVGTGGTEAFF	TGTGCCAGCAGCGTGGGGACAGGGGGCACTGAAGCTTTCTTT	TRBV9	TRBJ1-1	TRBD1	.
CASKGRQEAQPQHF	TGTGCCAGTAAAGGCAGACAGGAAGCTCAGCCCCAGCATTTT	TRBV19	TRBJ1-5	.	.
CASSPFSGRLSGANVLTF	TGCGCCAGCAGCCCTTTTAGCGGGAGACTCTCTGGGGCCAACGTCCTGACTTTC	TRBV5-1	TRBJ2-6	TRBD2	.
CATRPSGSTDTQYF	TGTGCCACCAGGCCTAGCGGCAGCACAGATACGCAGTATTTT	TRBV24-1	TRBJ2-3	TRBD2	.
CASSFSAGYQETQYF	TGTGCCAGCAGCTTTTCAGCGGGATACCAAGAGACCCAGTACTTC	TRBV7-3	TRBJ2-5	TRBD2	.
CASSLARLNTEAFF	TGTGCCAGCAGCTTAGCGAGGCTGAACACTGAAGCTTTCTTT	TRBV7-9	TRBJ1-1	.	.
CASRTTGTYTGELFF	TGTGCCAGCAGGACGACAGGAACTTACACCGGGGAGCTGTTTTTT	TRBV11-2	TRBJ2-2	.	.
CASRDAQRLGRGSNQPQHF	TGTGCCAGCAGGGATGCTCAACGGCTCGGCAGGGGCAGCAATCAGCCCCAGCATTTT	TRBV27	TRBJ1-5	.	.
CASSSGLAGPNIQYF	TGTGCCAGCAGCTCGGGACTAGCGGGACCAAACATTCAGTACTTC	TRBV5-4	TRBJ2-4	TRBD2	.
CASSQGSSKAGSSYEQYF	TGCGCCAGCAGCCAAGGGAGTAGTAAGGCCGGAAGCTCCTACGAGCAGTACTTC	TRBV4-3	TRBJ2-7	.	.
CASSQDWDSEAFF	TGTGCCAGCAGCCAAGATTGGGACAGTGAAGCTTTCTTT	TRBV14	TRBJ1-1	TRBD1	once
CASRISGSDYYNEQFF	TGTGCCAGCAGGATTAGCGGGTCCGACTACTACAATGAGCAGTTCTTC	TRBV2	TRBJ2-1	TRBD2	.
CASSLVSQGTDTQYF	TGTGCCAGCAGCTTAGTCAGCCAGGGGACAGATACGCAGTATTTT	TRBV7-2	TRBJ2-3	.	few
CASSDTRVPNEQFF	TGCGCCAGCAGCGATACTAGAGTCCCCAATGAGCAGTTCTTC	TRBV5-1	TRBJ2-1	.	.
CSVAGQWETQYF	TGCAGCGTGGCGGGGCAGTGGGAGACCCAGTACTTC	TRBV29-1	TRBJ2-5	.	once
CASSVESQGWKNTQYF	TGTGCCAGCAGCGTAGAGTCACAGGGGTGGAAGAATACGCAGTATTTT	TRBV9	TRBJ2-3	TRBD1	.
CSVEDGQGLEQYF	TGCAGCGTTGAAGATGGACAGGGGCTCGAGCAGTACTTC	TRBV29-1	TRBJ2-7	TRBD1	.
CASRQRQGSYGYTF	TGTGCAAGTCGCCAAAGACAGGGGAGCTATGGCTACACCTTC	TRBV12-2	TRBJ1-2	.	.
CASSLDRNYEQYF	TGCGCCAGCAGCTTAGACAGAAACTACGAGCAGTACTTC	TRBV5-1	TRBJ2-7	.	.
CASSEMLGQDPHEQYF	TGTGCCAGCAGTGAAATGTTGGGCCAGGATCCTCACGAGCAGTACTTC	TRBV2	TRBJ2-7	.	.
CSVLQGPNEKLFF	TGCAGCGTCTTACAGGGGCCTAATGAAAAACTGTTTTTT	TRBV29-1	TRBJ1-4	TRBD1	.
CASTPVQGAPNEQFF	TGTGCCAGTACCCCCGTGCAGGGGGCCCCCAATGAGCAGTTCTTC	TRBV19	TRBJ2-1	TRBD1	.